This entry features one T cell receptor (beta chain) sequence. There is no known antigen for this receptor. Within one base of it there is no much larger clone, and no base qualities were kept. These data originate in a study of cytomegalovirus exposure and HLA in healthy donors listed by TCRdb under 2017. Concerning the study at large: In an earlier analysis of several hundred of the donors, approximately 260 Gb of sequence data and just under 120 million unique TCR beta sequences from roughly 200 million T cells were reported. Among 398 genotyped donors of the cohort, an average of roughly 230,000 unique TCR beta nucleotide sequences was sequenced per donor, of which 15% to 20% were non-productive. Every repertoire in the discovery cohort had been generated on one and the same sequencing platform. The genetic ancestry cluster associated with self-reported Caucasian donors included roughly four fifths of the roughly 400 genotyped donors. Both class I and class II loci were covered by HLA typing, at four-digit resolution. In an earlier analysis of around 540 of the donors, high-throughput TCR beta sequencing was used to judge whether each TCR beta V gene segment behaved as functional or pseudogenic. In the later analysis, no new phenotypic data were used to find candidate immune exposures; instead, reliance was placed on TCR beta sequences and their occurrence across donors. Five DR-DQ haplotypes were treated as single units for association and clustering because of strong linkage in the cohort. Typing coverage varied by locus: 629-630 donors for A, B, C, DRB1 and DQB1; more than 500 for DQA1; about 590 for DPA1; around 450 for DPB1. The study aimed to test whether cataloging public T cell receptors could reveal signatures of past pathogen exposure. High-throughput TCR immunosequencing, statistical association of individual TCRs with disease status, and machine learning were combined to predict cytomegalovirus infection status. Alongside the repertoire data, information on donor age, sex, ethnicity and CMV serostatus was compiled. Using immunosequencing, the study profiled T cell repertoires from approximately 700 subjects and related those repertoires to cytomegalovirus serostatus. A later analysis re-analyzed previously published TCR beta repertoires from approximately 700 donors and added high-resolution HLA genotyping to study TCR occurrence patterns. A later genetic analysis took genome-wide SNP genotypes for about three fifths of the 666 donors and used that subset as a discovery cohort. In addition to the first cohort of roughly 670 subjects, a separate validation cohort of approximately 110 different subjects was used. An early release that covered some 630 HLA-typed donors contained 250 to 350 gigabases of sequencing data and 65 million to 100 million unique TCR sequences.

In total, roughly 670 healthy bone marrow donors made up the cohort. All cohort members were sampled while nominally healthy, although unrecorded immune exposures were likely present. The donor was CMV seronegative and was included in the group of over 300 seronegative cohort members. Each donor provided a peripheral blood sample, and peripheral blood mononuclear cells were used for TCR beta sequencing. Genomic DNA extraction from the blood cell samples was performed with the Qiagen DNeasy Blood Extraction Kit. Libraries were made using the immunoSEQ multiplex PCR assay. For the multiplex PCR, a mixture combining 60 forward primers for TCR Vbeta segments and 13 reverse primers for TCR Jbeta segments was used. Amplification of the CDR3 region of rearranged TCR beta genes was performed with a multiplex PCR assay on genomic DNA. Amplified TCR beta libraries were sequenced as 87-base-pair reads on the Illumina HiSeq System. From the authors' description of their analysis: Across the 600 to 700 repertoires, a later analysis counted 80 million or so unique TCR beta chains, 8.5 million to 12 million of which were shared by at least two donors. A nearest-neighbor algorithm error-corrected the raw reads and collapsed the reads into unique sequences, merging closely related sequences to remove PCR and sequencing errors. V, D and J gene segments were assigned by aligning CDR3 sequences to IMGT reference sequences. For a sequence to be retained, a match of at least six nucleotides was required to both a V gene segment and a J gene segment. Rearrangements were classified as productive when the CDR3 lacked stop codons and remained in frame with V and J, and all other rearrangements were classified as non-productive. CDR3 was defined according to IMGT convention as the region running from the second conserved V-encoded cysteine to the conserved J-encoded phenylalanine. The earlier analysis of around 640 of the donors excluded sequences that lacked an unambiguous match to a single V gene segment. In an earlier analysis of 500 to 750 of the donors, V segments were called functional above 56.7% productive rearrangements and were called segregating when the between-donor standard deviation exceeded 5%. To diagnose cytomegalovirus status from the catalog of TCR beta chain sequences, a statistical classification framework was built. In a later analysis, TCR nucleotide sequences were compared against IMGT/GENE-DB human TR gene sequences so that V and J genes could be assigned. In a later analysis, CDR3 sequences and most-parsimonious VDJ recombination scenarios were assigned using the TCRdist pipeline. A later analysis defined each TCR beta chain by its CDR3 amino acid sequence plus V-gene family, and excluded reads lacking a unique V-gene family. As a way to deal with suspected cross-contamination and a sequencing artifact, a later analysis dropped roughly 600 nucleotide sequences that were highly shared and had low generation probability. In a later analysis, a clonal expansion index was calculated for each public chain from normalized within-repertoire ranks of inferred template counts. In a later analysis, generation probabilities were computed with a VDJ recombination model fitted to out-of-frame rearrangements, and the resulting probabilities were checked against IGoR. Hypergeometric tests were used in a later analysis to score TCR-TCR, TCR-HLA and TCR-CMV co-occurrence, with a repertoire-size bias correction applied to the TCR pairs. A later analysis estimated false discovery rates by permuting HLA or CMV assignments 20 times. In a later analysis, co-occurring TCRs were grouped with DBSCAN, and TCRdist sequence similarity was added when clustering was performed within HLA-allele-positive subsets. For co-occurrence clustering, repertoires with fewer than 30,000 or more than 120,000 public chains were excluded, along with four to six repertoires with anomalous nucleotide sharing. Entries here come from immuneACCESS through TCRdb and include only in-frame sequences with V and J called. Some clones fail to appear in such tables; in the studies checked, an unresolved V gene covers under half of the shortfall, and the cause of the remainder is unknown. V, J and clone size are those of that table, while D and trimming were read from the DNA. This sample holds under 200,000 clones; around 75% were observed only once. Together, the top ten hold approximately 1.8% of the sample.

From the cysteine through the phenylalanine, the CDR3 covers 15 amino acids. Here the CDR3 DNA is all that survives: 45 bases in frame from base 1. CDR1 and CDR2, per the germline V gene, are SGHVS and FQNEAQ. Clipping removes 4 bases from V and 5 bases from J, with 8 as the unmatched junction base count. On the study overall, not on this receptor specifically: Because the 87-base-pair reads could not distinguish some IMGT-functional V segments, including TRBV6-2 and TRBV6-3, those segments were excluded. The classifier was reported to diagnose cytomegalovirus status with high specificity and sensitivity in both the original cohort and the validation cohort. Compared with the roughly 600-donor mean, donors in an Asian-associated ancestry cluster had fewer N-insertions in productive TCRs, according to a later genetic analysis. A later genetic analysis associated a missense DCLRE1C variant with V-gene and J-gene trimming of TCR beta chains, and an independent cohort replicated the association. A cluster of highly shared sequence variants was judged likely to be a technical artifact of the sequencing pipeline. Because counts were too low, 15 or so rarely observed V segments, including chromosome 9 orphons, were excluded from the earlier analysis of under 650 of the donors. A later analysis associated 17,000 or so TCR beta sequences with specific HLA alleles at a false discovery rate of 0.05. The study listed 150 to 200 TCR beta chains as associated with cytomegalovirus. In a later analysis, TCR association rates were found to vary across HLA loci, with the most associated TCRs seen for DRB1 alleles and the fewest for HLA-C alleles. According to a later analysis, parvovirus B19, influenza, CMV and Epstein-Barr virus appeared linked to several top co-occurrence clusters. Immune exposure information for the cohort was limited to CMV serostatus. A later analysis found that HLA-associated TCR beta chains were more clonally expanded and had lower generation probabilities than equally common non-associated chains. Linkage disequilibrium might explain the correlated functional status among segregating V segments, but an unknown experimental factor could not be excluded. According to a later analysis, most CMV-associated TCR beta chains appeared to be HLA-restricted, and the HLA associations seemed to be driven largely by CMV exposure. Presence/absence analyses assumed roughly uniform sequencing depth across donors, an assumption that may not hold. It was suggested by the authors that the approach could potentially be generalized to other disease states and immunological phenotypes. In an earlier analysis of 587 of the donors, most TCR beta V segments appeared in productive rearrangements about 90% or about 30% of the time, broadly matching IMGT annotations. HLA typing was unavailable for some donors at each locus, so association tests used only the typed subset. In vitro tests confirmed that a few of the cytomegalovirus-associated TCR beta chains recognize cytomegalovirus antigens. In this cohort, only TCR beta chains were sequenced, and detectable features were limited by the absence of alpha or paired-chain data. Most TCR sequences were seen in very few donors, while some public TCRs were found in many individuals. A further reported finding was that TCR beta sequences accurately predicted the HLA-A and HLA-B alleles for most subjects in the first cohort. When HLA alleles, especially DR and DQ, strongly co-occurred, TCR associations were difficult to assign to individual alleles.

The sequence was collected from a woman under 40 in good health and CMV-seronegative. Sequenced sample: PBMCs. Recombination connected TRBV7-8 to TRBJ1-5, with TRBD1 identical over 7 junction bases. CDR3 reads: CASSSDRREDQPQHF. At the DNA level, the sequence is TGTGCCAGCAGCTCGGACAGGAGGGAAGATCAGCCCCAGCATTTT. Joined to the reference TRBV7-8 and TRBJ1-5 proteins, this CDR3 gives the full variable domain: GAGVSQSPRYKVAKRGQDVALRCDPISGHVSLFWYQQALGQGPEFLTYFQNEAQLDKSGLPSDRFFAERPEGSVSTLKIQRTQQEDSAVYLCASSSDRREDQPQHFGDGTRLSIL.